This TCR beta chain was documented in a study of monozygotic twins with inflammatory bowel disease. Study-level results: Inverse Simpson values showed less TCRbeta diversity in IBD patients than in their healthy co-twins.

cDNA for TCRalpha and TCRbeta was amplified by nested PCRs of about 15 then 9 cycles. Using the 5' RACE reads, TCRdb records one entry per CDR3 protein without DNA. The table lists fewer than 550,000 distinct CDR3 sequences. This CDR3 region has 16 residues. The V gene's germline CDR1 is DFQATT and CDR2 SNEGSKA (reference sequence). Regarding this clonotype: Its specificity is unknown.

The chain is built from TRBV20-1 and TRBJ2-3; TCRdb's D gene call, TRBD1, goes unchecked for lack of DNA. The sample taken for sequencing was blood. The TCR comes from a human donor with ulcerative colitis or Crohn's disease, or a healthy co-twin of an affected twin (not recorded which). The chain's CDR3 is CSARTRKVANTDTQYF.